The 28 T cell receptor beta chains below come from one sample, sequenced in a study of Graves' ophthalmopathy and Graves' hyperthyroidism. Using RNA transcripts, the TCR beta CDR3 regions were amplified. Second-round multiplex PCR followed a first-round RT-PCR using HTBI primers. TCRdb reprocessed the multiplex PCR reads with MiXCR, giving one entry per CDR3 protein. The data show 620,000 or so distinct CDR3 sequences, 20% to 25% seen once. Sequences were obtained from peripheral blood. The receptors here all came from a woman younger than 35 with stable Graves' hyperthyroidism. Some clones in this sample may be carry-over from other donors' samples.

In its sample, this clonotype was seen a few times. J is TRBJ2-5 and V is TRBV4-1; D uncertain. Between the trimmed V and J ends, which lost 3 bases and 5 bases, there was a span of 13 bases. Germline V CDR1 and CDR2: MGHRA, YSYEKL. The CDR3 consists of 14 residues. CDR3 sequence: CASSQGLEWETQYF. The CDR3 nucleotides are TGCGCCAGCAGCCAGGGCCTAGAGTGGGAGACCCAGTACTTC.

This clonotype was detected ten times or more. The CDR3 here is CATALGEAFF. In DNA form, the CDR3 reads TGTGCCACCGCTCTCGGGGAAGCTTTCTTT. The chain combines TRBV28 with TRBJ1-1; no reliable D call. The CDR3 extends over 10 amino acids. Trimming pared 10 bases from V and 8 bases from J, leaving 11 bases between. Germline assignment: CDR1 MDHEN and CDR2 SYDVKM.

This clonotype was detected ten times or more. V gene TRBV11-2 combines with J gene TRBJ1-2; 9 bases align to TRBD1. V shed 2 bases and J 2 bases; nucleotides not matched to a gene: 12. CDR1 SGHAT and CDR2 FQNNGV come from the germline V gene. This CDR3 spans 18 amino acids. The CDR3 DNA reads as TGTGCCAGCAGCTTATCTAACTCCCGGACAGGGGCCAACTATGGCTACACCTTC. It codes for CASSLSNSRTGANYGYTF.

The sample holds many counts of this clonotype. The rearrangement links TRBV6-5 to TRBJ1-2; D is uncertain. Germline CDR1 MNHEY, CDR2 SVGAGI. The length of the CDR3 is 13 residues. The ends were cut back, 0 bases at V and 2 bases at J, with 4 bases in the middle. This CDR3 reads CASSYSQNYGYTF. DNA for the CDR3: TGTGCCAGCAGTTACTCCCAGAACTATGGCTACACCTTC.

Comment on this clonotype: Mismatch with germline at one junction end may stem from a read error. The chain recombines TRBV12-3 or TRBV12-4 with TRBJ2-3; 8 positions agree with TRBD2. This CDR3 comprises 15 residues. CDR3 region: CSSSPGGSSTDTQYF. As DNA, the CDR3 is TGTTCCAGCAGTCCGGGGGGGTCCAGCACAGATACGCAGTATTTT.

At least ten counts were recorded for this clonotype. This chain's CDR3 is CASRPRLQETQYF. CDR3 in DNA: TGTGCCAGCAGACCAAGACTTCAAGAGACCCAGTACTTC. The chain combines TRBV6-2 or TRBV6-3 with TRBJ2-5, with no clear D. The length of the CDR3 is 13 residues. Germline CDR1 reads MNHEY; CDR2 reads SVGEGT. Trimming took 6 bases from V and 2 from J, leaving 10 bases between them.

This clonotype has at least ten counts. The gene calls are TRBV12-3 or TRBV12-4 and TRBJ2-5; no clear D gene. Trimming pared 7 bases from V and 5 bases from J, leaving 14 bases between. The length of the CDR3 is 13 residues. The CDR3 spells CASTPRAGETQYF. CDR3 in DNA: TGTGCCAGCACCCCTCGGGCTGGGGAGACCCAGTACTTC.

The CDR3 DNA sequence: TGTGCCTGGAGTTGGGACAATTCCTACGAGCAGTACTTC. It yields the protein CAWSWDNSYEQYF. V and J are TRBV30 and TRBJ2-7, with a tentative D call TRBD1 (6 bases). V lost 2 bases and J lost 1, with 9 bases in between. CDR3 length: 13 residues. Germline CDR1 reads GTSNPN; CDR2 reads SVGIG (reference sequence).

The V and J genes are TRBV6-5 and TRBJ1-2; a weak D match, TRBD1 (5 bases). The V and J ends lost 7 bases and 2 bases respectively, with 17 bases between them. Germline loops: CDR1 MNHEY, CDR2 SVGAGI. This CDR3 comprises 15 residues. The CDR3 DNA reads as TGTGCCAGCACCAGATTGGAGGGACGGAACTATGGCTACACCTTC. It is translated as CASTRLEGRNYGYTF.

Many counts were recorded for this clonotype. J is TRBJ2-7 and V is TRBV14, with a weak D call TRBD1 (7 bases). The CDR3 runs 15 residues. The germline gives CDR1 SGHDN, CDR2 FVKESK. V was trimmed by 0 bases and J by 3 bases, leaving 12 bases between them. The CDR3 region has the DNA TGTGCCAGCAGCCAAGATGCCAGGGGGGTCTACGAGCAGTACTTC. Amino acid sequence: CASSQDARGVYEQYF.

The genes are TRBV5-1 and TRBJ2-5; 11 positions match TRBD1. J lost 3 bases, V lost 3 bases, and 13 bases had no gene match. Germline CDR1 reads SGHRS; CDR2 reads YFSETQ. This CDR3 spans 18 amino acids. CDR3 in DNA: TGCGCCAGCAGCTGGACAGGGGGCCGGGACACAATAAAAGAGACCCAGTACTTC. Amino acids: CASSWTGGRDTIKETQYF.

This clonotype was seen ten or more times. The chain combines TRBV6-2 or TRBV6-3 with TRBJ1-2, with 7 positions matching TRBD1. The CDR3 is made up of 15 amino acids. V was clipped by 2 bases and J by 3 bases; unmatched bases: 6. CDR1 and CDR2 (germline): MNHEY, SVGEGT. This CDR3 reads CASSYGGGRYYGYTF. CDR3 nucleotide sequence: TGTGCCAGCAGTTACGGAGGGGGCAGATACTATGGCTACACCTTC.

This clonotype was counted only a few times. The CDR3 DNA reads TGTGCCACCAGCAGAGATGGGGCAGGGGATTCACCCCTCCACTTT. It is translated as CATSRDGAGDSPLHF. The V gene is TRBV15, the J gene TRBJ1-6, with D perhaps TRBD1 (6 bases). The CDR3 runs to 15 residues. V shed 0 bases and J shed 8 bases, with 11 bases lying between them. Germline V lookup: CDR1 LNHNV, CDR2 YYDKDF (reference sequence).

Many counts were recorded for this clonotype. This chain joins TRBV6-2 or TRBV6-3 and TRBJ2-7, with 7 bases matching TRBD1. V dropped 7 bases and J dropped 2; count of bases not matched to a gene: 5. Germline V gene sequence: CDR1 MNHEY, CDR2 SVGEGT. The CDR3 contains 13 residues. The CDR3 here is CASTTTGTYEQYF. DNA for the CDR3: TGTGCCAGCACAACGACAGGGACCTACGAGCAGTACTTC.

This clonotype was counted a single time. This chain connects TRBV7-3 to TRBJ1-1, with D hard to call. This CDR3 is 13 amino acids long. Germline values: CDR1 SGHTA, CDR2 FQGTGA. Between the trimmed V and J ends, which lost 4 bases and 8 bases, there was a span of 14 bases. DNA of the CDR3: TGTGCCAGCAGCTCCACCCGAGAAGCAGAAGCTTTCTTT. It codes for CASSSTREAEAFF.

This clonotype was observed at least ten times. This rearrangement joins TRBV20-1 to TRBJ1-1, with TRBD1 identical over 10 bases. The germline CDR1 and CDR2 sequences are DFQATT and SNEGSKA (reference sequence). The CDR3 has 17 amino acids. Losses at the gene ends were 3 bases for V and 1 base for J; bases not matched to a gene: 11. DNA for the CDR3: TGCAGTGCTAGCGACAGGGGGCGCCGACCCGCGAACACTGAAGCTTTCTTT. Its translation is CSASDRGRRPANTEAFF.

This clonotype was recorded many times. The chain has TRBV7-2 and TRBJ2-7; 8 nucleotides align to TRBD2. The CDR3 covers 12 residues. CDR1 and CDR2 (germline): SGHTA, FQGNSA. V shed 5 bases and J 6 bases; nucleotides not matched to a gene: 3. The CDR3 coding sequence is TGTGCCAGCAGCCGTCGGGAGGGCGAGCAGTACTTC. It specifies CASSRREGEQYF.

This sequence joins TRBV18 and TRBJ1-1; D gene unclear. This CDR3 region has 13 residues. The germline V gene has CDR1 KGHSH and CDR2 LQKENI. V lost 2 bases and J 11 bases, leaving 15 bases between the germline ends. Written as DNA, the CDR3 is TGTGCCAGCTCACCAGATGGATTTTTAGCGGCTTTCTTT. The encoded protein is CASSPDGFLAAFF.

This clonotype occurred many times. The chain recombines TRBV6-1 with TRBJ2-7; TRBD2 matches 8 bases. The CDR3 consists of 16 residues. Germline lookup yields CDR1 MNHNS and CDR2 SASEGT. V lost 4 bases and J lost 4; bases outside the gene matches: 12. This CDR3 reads CASSARGGAGVYEQYF. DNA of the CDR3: TGTGCCAGCAGTGCCCGAGGTGGAGCGGGAGTTTACGAGCAGTACTTC.

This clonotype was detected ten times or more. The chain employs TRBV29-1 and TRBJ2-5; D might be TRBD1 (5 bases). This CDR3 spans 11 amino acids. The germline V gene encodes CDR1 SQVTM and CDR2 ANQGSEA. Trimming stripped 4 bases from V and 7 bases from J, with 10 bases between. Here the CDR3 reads CSVAGLGTQYF. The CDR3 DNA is TGCAGCGTTGCAGGGCTTGGGACCCAGTACTTC.

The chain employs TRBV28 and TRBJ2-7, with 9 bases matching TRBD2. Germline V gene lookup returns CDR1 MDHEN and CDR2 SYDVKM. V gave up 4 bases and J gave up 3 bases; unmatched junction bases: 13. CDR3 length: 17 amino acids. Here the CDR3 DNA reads TGTGCCAGCAGTTCACCTGGACTAGCGCTACTCGACTACGAGCAGTACTTC. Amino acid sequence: CASSSPGLALLDYEQYF.

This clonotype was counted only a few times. The CDR3 bases are TGTGCCATCAGTGAGTCTTCCAGGGGCAGGCCTGGCACCGGGGAGCTGTTTTTT. Protein product: CAISESSRGRPGTGELFF. The chain combines TRBV10-3 with TRBJ2-2; D may be TRBD1 (6 bases). There are 18 residues in the CDR3. Deletions cut 0 bases from V and 4 bases from J, with 18 bases between. Looked up from germline, CDR1 is ENHRY and CDR2 is SYGVKD.

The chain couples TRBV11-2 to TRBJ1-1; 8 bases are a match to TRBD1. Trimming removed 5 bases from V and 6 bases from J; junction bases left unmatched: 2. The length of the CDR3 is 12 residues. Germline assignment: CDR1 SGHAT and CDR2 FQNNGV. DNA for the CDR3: TGTGCCAGCAGCCGGACAGGGTCTGAAGCTTTCTTT. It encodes CASSRTGSEAFF.

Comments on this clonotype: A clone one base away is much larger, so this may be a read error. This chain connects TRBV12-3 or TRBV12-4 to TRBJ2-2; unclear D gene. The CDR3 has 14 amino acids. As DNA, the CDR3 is TGTGCCGGCAGTTTGCCGGAAAACACCGGGGAGCTGTTTTTT. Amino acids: CAGSLPENTGELFF.

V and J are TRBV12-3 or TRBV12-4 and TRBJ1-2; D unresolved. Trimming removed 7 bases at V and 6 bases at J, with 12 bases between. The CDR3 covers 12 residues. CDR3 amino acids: CASTSGTNGYTF. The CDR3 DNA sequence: TGTGCCAGCACGTCGGGAACAAATGGCTACACCTTC.

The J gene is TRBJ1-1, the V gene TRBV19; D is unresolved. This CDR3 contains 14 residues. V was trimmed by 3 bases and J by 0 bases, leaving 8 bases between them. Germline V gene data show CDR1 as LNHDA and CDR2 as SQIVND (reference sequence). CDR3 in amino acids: CASSMEVMNTEAFF. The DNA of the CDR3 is TGTGCCAGTAGTATGGAGGTCATGAACACTGAAGCTTTCTTT.

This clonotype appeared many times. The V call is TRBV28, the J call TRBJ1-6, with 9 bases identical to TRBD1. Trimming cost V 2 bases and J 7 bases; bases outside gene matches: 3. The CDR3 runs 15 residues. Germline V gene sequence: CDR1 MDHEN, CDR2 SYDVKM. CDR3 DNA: TGTGCCAGCAGTTTAGGGGACAGGGCGAATTCACCCCTCCACTTT. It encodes CASSLGDRANSPLHF.

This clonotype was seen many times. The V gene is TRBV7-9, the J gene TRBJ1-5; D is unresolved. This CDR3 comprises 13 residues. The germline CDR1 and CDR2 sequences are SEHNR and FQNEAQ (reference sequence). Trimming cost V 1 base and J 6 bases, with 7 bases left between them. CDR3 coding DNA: TGTGCCAGCAGCTTAGGAATGGGTCAGCCCCAGCATTTT. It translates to CASSLGMGQPQHF.